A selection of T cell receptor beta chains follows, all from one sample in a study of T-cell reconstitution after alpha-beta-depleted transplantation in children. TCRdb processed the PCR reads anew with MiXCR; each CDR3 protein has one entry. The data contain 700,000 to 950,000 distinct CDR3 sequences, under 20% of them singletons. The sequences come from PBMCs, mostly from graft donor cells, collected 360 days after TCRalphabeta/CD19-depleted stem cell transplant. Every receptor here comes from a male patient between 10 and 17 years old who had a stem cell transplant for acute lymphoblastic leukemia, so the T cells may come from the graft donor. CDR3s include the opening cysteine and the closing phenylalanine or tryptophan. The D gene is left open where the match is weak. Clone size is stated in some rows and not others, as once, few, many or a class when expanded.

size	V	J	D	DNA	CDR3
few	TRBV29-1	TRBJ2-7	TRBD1	TGCAGCGTTGAAGATTACCAGGGGGTAACCTACGAGCAGTACTTC	CSVEDYQGVTYEQYF
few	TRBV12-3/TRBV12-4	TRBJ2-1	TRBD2	TGTGCCAGCAGGAACCGGGCTAGCGGGTTGGAAGTTTCCCTGTCCAATGAGCAGTTCTTC	CASRNRASGLEVSLSNEQFF
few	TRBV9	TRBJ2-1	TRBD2	TGTGCCAGCAGCGTAGAACCGGGTCTAGCGGGAGGGACCTACAATGAGCAGTTCTTC	CASSVEPGLAGGTYNEQFF
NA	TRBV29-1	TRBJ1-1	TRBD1	TGCAGCGTTCCACGGACAGGGAAGAACACTGAAGCTTTCTTT	CSVPRTGKNTEAFF
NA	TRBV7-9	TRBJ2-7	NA	TGTGCCAGCAGCTTACGGGCAGGACGCACGCCCTACGAGCAGTACTTC	CASSLRAGRTPYEQYF
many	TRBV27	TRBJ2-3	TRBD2	TGTGCCAGCAGTTTACGGGGGACTAGCGGGGCAGATACGCAGTATTTT	CASSLRGTSGADTQYF
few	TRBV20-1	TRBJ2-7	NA	TGCAGTGCTAGAGACCCTCCGGGACTAAGGGGGGAGCAGTACTTC	CSARDPPGLRGEQYF
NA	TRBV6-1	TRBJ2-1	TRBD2	TGTGCCAGCAGATCTAGCGGGAGGGCCTCGAATGAGCAGTTCTTC	CASRSSGRASNEQFF
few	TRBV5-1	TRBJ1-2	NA	TGCGCCAGCAGCTCGTGGCAGGGCCCTTACTATGGCTACACCTTC	CASSSWQGPYYGYTF
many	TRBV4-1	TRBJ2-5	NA	TGCGCCAGCAGCCAAGGAAGGACCGTCCAAGAGACCCAGTACTTC	CASSQGRTVQETQYF
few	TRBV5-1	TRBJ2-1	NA	TGCGCCAGCAGCTTGAGTGGAGCGGCTGAGCAGTTCTTC	CASSLSGAAEQFF
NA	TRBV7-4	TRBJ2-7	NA	TGTGCCAGCAGCTTAAGGTCTCCCAATCGCTACGAGCAGTACTTC	CASSLRSPNRYEQYF
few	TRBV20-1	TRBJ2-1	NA	TGCAGTGCTAGACACCGCCGTAAGGGCAATGAGCAGTTCTTC	CSARHRRKGNEQFF
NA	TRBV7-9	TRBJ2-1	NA	TGTGCCAGCAGCTTAGCTCTCGGGAGCACCTACAATGAGCAGTTCTTC	CASSLALGSTYNEQFF
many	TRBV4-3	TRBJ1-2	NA	TGCGCCAGCAGCCAAGATAGGTCGAACTATGGCTACACCTTC	CASSQDRSNYGYTF
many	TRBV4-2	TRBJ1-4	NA	TGTGCCAGCAGCCCATCCGCAGTTGCAACTAATGAAAAACTGTTTTTT	CASSPSAVATNEKLFF
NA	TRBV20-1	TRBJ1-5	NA	TGCAGTGCCAGGGACCTTTACTGGGAGCCCCAGCATTTT	CSARDLYWEPQHF
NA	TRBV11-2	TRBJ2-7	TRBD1	TGTGCCAGCAGCCCCCTGAAGACAGGGGGTAGGTACGAGCAGTACTTC	CASSPLKTGGRYEQYF
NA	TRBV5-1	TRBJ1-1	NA	TGCGCCAGCACCCGCGGGGCTGTGAACACTGAAGCTTTCTTT	CASTRGAVNTEAFF
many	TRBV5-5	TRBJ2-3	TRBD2	TGTGCCAGCAGCTTGGTGCTAGCGGGAGGGGGCAGCACAGATACGCAGTATTTT	CASSLVLAGGGSTDTQYF
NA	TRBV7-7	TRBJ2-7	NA	TGTGCCAGCAGCTTAGCGTCAGGGCAAGGCTACGAGCAGTACTTC	CASSLASGQGYEQYF
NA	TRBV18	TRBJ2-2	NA	TGTGCCACTCGGACGATAGATAACACCGGGGAGCTGTTTTTT	CATRTIDNTGELFF
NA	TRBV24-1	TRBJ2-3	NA	TGTGCCACCAGTGATTTGGGCCAGCCCGCGGATACGCAGTATTTT	CATSDLGQPADTQYF
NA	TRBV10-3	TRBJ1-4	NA	TGTGCCACCTCGGACAGTTCTGCAACTAATGAAAAACTGTTTTTT	CATSDSSATNEKLFF
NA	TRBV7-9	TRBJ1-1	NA	TGTGCCAGCAGCTTTCGCAGGGGAGGAACTGAAGCTTTCTTT	CASSFRRGGTEAFF
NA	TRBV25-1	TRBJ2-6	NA	TGTGCCAGCAGGAGAAGTGGCTCTGGGGCCAACGTCCTGACTTTC	CASRRSGSGANVLTF
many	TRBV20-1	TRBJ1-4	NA	TGCAGTGCTAGTTCAGGGAATGAAAAACTGTTTTTT	CSASSGNEKLFF
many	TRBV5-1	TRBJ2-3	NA	TGCGCCAGCAGCGGGTGGAGTGTGGGGAATGATACGCAGTATTTT	CASSGWSVGNDTQYF
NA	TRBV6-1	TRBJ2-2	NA	TGTGCCAGCAGCAGGGAGTCGGCCGGGGAGCTGTTTTTT	CASSRESAGELFF
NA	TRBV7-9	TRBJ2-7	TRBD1	TGTGCCAGCAGGAAAACAGGGGGCTCGGAGTACGAGCAGTACTTC	CASRKTGGSEYEQYF
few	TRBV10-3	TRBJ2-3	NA	TGTGCCATCAGCCCGGTATCAGATACGCAGTATTTT	CAISPVSDTQYF
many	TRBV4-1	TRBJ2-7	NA	TGCGCCAGCAGCCAAGATGTTCCTCTCGAGCAGTACTTC	CASSQDVPLEQYF
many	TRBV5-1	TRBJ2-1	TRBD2	TGCGCCAGCAGGTTTTTGGCGGGAGGGTACAATGAGCAGTTCTTC	CASRFLAGGYNEQFF
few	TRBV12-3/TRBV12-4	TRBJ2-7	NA	TGTGCCAGCAGTTTTGGGGGAGACTCCTACGAGCAGTACTTC	CASSFGGDSYEQYF
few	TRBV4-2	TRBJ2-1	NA	TGTGCCAGCAGCCGGGACGGGACTCCCATGTACAATGAGCAGTTCTTC	CASSRDGTPMYNEQFF
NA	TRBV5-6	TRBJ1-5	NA	TGTGCCAGCGCTAGTGGACCCTTTAGCAATCAGCCCCAGCATTTT	CASASGPFSNQPQHF
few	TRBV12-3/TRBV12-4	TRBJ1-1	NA	TGTGCCAGCAGTCTCTTGACAGGTGAAGCTTTCTTT	CASSLLTGEAFF
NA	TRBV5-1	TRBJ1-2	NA	TGCGCCAGCAGCTTGTCAGCGGTCTATGGCTACACCTTC	CASSLSAVYGYTF
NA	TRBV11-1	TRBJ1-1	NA	TGTGCCAGCAGTACAGGGCAGAGGACTGAAGCTTTCTTT	CASSTGQRTEAFF